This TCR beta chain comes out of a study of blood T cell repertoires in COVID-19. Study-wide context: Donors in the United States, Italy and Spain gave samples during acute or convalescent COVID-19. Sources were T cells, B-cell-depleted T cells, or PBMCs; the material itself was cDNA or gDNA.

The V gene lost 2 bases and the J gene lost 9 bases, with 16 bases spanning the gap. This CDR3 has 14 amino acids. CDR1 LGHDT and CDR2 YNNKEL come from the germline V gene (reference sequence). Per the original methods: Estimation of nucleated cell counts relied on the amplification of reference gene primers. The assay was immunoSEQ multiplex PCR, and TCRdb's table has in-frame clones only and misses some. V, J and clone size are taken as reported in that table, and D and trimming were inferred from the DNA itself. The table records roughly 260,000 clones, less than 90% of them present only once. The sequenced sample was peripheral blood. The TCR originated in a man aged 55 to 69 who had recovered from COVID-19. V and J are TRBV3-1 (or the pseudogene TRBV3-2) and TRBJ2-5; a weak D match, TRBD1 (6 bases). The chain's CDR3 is CASSQPQGFEAQYF. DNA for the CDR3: TGTGCCAGCAGCCAACCACAGGGCTTTGAGGCCCAGTACTTC.